This T cell receptor (beta chain) was found in a study of tumor-infiltrating lymphocytes in primary liver carcinoma. The study's findings and limits: Tumors had a top-250-clone fraction that was significantly higher than blood (p = 0.039). The overlap of tumor-adjacent and tumor-blood pairs was smaller than that of tumor region pairs.

Details on this clonotype: Its matching antigen is unknown. At one end the junction does not follow the germline gene, possibly because of a read error.

Germline V gene sequence: CDR1 SNHLY, CDR2 FYNNEI. This CDR3 has 14 residues. Each 20-30 mg portion of unsorted bulk tissue served as the source for co-extraction of RNA and DNA. Patients' primary liver carcinoma was surgically resected. At sampling, these chronic HBV carriers had received no treatment. The template, around 540 ng total RNA, yielded TCR beta cDNA made with a constant-region primer. Researchers made the TCR beta libraries by running three nested multiplex PCR rounds with slightly modified ARM-PCR. A C-beta reverse primer was combined with TRBV1-TRBV30 forward primers in the first two PCR rounds, and each round had roughly 11 cycles. TCRdb fed the multiplex PCR reads into MiXCR, producing one record per CDR3 protein. The sample consists of about 210,000 distinct CDR3 sequences, about 82% of them appearing once.

The rearrangement uses TRBV2 and TRBJ2-7; 9 bases line up with TRBD1. Sequenced: tumor tissue from primary liver carcinoma. This clonotype originated in a man aged 40-55 years with primary liver carcinoma and hepatitis B virus infection. DNA of the CDR3: TGTGCCAGCAGTGAACAGGGACAGGGTGGGGACCCTAACTTC. Its protein is CASSEQGQGGDPNF.